Below, 7 T cell receptor beta chains from the same sample are listed, as sequenced in a study of T cell repertoires in cytomegalovirus infection. TCRdb re-derived calls from the reads in MiXCR, one entry per CDR3 protein. This sample has 450,000 to 600,000 distinct CDR3 sequences; about 42% occur once, and the top ten carry around 45%. These TCRs are of unknown antigen specificity. The source material was cultured PBMCs, sampled from culture after CMV antigen stimulation. These receptors all come from a human donor in good health (CMV status not recorded). Some clones in this sample may be carry-over from other donors' samples.

The gene calls are TRBV10-3 and TRBJ1-1; unclear D gene. This CDR3 region has 15 residues. From germline, CDR1 is ENHRY and CDR2 SYGVKD. The V end was cut by 11 bases, the J end by 0 bases, with 19 bases between. The CDR3 sequence is CAAWGLGTMNTEAFF. Here the CDR3 DNA reads TGTGCCGCCTGGGGTCTGGGTACCATGAACACTGAAGCTTTCTTT.

This clonotype was picked up one time. The J gene is TRBJ2-1, the V gene TRBV2; 11 bases fit TRBD2. J gave up 10 bases and V 2 bases, and 10 bases lay outside the gene matches. The CDR3 spans 16 residues. From germline, CDR1 is SNHLY and CDR2 FYNNEI. The CDR3 sequence is CASSENLLAGGLEQFF. The DNA of the CDR3 is TGTGCCAGCAGTGAAAATCTTCTAGCGGGAGGCCTGGAGCAGTTCTTC.

The rearrangement joins TRBV7-8 to TRBJ1-5; perhaps TRBD1 as D (5 bases). The V gene's germline CDR1 is SGHVS and CDR2 FQNEAQ. The CDR3 length is 16 residues. V was trimmed by 5 bases and J by 7 bases, leaving 21 bases between them. CDR3 residues: CASSPSGGYQIQPQHF. The DNA of the CDR3 is TGTGCCAGCAGCCCCTCGGGGGGGTATCAAATACAGCCCCAGCATTTT.

This clonotype was seen just once. This chain joins TRBV4-2 and TRBJ1-6, with D possibly TRBD1 on 5 matching bases. The CDR3 is 13 amino acids. Germline assignment: CDR1 LGHNA and CDR2 YNFKEQ. Trimming stripped 3 bases from V and 14 bases from J, with 14 bases between. The CDR3 loop reads CASSHGDRSALHF. As DNA, the CDR3 is TGTGCCAGCAGCCATGGGGACCGATCGGCCCTCCACTTT.

The V call is TRBV11-2, the J call TRBJ2-5; TRBD2 might be the D (6 bases). The ends were cut back, 1 base at V and 9 bases at J, with 12 bases in the middle. CDR3 size: 13 residues. CDR1 and CDR2 (germline): SGHAT, FQNNGV. CDR3 loop: CASSLAEEGAQYF. CDR3 coding DNA: TGTGCCAGCAGCTTAGCGGAGGAGGGCGCCCAGTACTTC.

This clonotype was observed a few times. The chain employs TRBV6-6 and TRBJ2-5; no reliable D call. Germline CDR1 reads MNHNY; CDR2 reads SVGAGI (reference sequence). V was pared by 5 bases and J by 8 bases, with 15 bases between. This CDR3 region has 13 residues. In nucleotides, the CDR3 is TGTGCCAGCAGTCGAATTGGGGTGGAAACCCAGTACTTC. Translation gives CASSRIGVETQYF.

This sequence joins TRBV6-5 and TRBJ2-1, with D perhaps TRBD1 or TRBD2 (5 bases each). The CDR3 is 15 residues long. Germline V gene lookup returns CDR1 MNHEY and CDR2 SVGAGI. V was shortened by 2 bases and J by 0 bases, with 8 bases between the two germline ends. CDR3 DNA sequence: TGTGCCAGCAGTTACGCAGGGAGCTCCTACAATGAGCAGTTCTTC. Its translation is CASSYAGSSYNEQFF.